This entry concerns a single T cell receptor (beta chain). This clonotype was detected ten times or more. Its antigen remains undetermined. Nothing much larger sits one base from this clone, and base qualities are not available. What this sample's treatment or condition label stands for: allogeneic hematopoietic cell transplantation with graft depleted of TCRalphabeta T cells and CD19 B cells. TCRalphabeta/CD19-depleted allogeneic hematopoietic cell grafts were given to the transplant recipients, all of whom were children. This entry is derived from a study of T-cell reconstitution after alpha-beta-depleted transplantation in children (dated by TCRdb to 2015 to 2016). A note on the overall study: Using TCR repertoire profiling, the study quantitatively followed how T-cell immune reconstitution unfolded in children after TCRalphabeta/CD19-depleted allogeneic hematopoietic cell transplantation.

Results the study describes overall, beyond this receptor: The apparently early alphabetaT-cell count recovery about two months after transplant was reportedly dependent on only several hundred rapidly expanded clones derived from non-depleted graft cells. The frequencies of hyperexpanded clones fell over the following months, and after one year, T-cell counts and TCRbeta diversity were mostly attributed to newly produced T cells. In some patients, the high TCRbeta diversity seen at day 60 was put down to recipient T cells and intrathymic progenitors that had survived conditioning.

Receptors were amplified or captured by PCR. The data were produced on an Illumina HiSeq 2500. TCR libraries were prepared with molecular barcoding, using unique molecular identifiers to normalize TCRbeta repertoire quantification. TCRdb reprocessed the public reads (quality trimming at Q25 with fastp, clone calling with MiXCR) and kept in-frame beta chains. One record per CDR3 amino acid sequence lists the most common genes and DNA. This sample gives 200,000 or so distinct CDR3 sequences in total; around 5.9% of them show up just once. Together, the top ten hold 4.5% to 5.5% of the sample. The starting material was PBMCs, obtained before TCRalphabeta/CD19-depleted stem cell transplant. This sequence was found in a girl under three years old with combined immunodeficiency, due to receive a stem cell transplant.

The CDR3 sequence is CASSQDIQETQYF. The nucleotide sequence is given as TGTGCCAGCTCTCAGGACATTCAAGAGACCCAGTACTTC. The rearrangement combines TRBV18 with TRBJ2-5, with TRBD1 tentatively as D gene (5 bases match). The germline V gene encodes CDR1 KGHSH and CDR2 LQKENI. V is clipped by 6 bases and J by 2 bases, and the sequence between their germline boundaries is 10 bases long. From cysteine to phenylalanine, the CDR3 is 13 amino acids long. Just CDR3 DNA is preserved here, 39 bases in frame from base 1. With the portions outside the CDR3 filled from the reference TRBV18 and TRBJ2-5 genes, the complete variable region becomes NAGVMQNPRHLVRRRGQEARLRCSPMKGHSHVYWYRQLPEEGLKFMVYLQKENIIDESGMPKERFSAEFPKEGPSILRIQQVVRGDSAAYFCASSQDIQETQYFGPGTRLLVL.